Given below is one T cell receptor beta chain in context. This entry belongs to a study of fetal regulatory T cell absence and autoimmunity. The CDR3 is 16 residues long. Trimming at V came to 3 bases and at J to 0 bases, leaving 7 bases not matched to a gene. CDR1 SGHNT and CDR2 YYREEE come from the germline V gene (reference sequence). TCRdb's copy holds only in-frame clones and misses some; the assay was immunoSEQ multiplex PCR. The sample lists about 50,000 clones, about 80% occurring once. The origin of this receptor is a newborn boy with IPEX syndrome. The genes are TRBV5-4 and TRBJ2-5; 8 bases fit TRBD1. The sequencing sample was made of cord blood. In DNA form, the CDR3 reads TGTGCCAGCAGCTCAAGTAGACAGGGGTACCAAGAGACCCAGTACTTC. Protein product: CASSSSRQGYQETQYF.